The text below deals with one TCR beta chain. The J segment lost 2 bases and the V segment lost 5 bases, leaving 7 bases of the junction unmatched. The CDR3 is 15 amino acids. The germline V gene encodes CDR1 MNHEY and CDR2 SMNVEV (reference sequence). This sample was taken from a study of T cell changes during pregnancy in multiple sclerosis. Using immunoSEQ multiplex PCR, the repertoire was profiled, and TCRdb retains in-frame clones only, with some absent. The sample shows around 70,000 clones, about nine tenths of them seen only once. The V and J genes are TRBV27 and TRBJ2-7; 9 positions match TRBD1. The receptor was derived from a female donor with multiple sclerosis, enrolled in a pregnancy study. The specimen comprised peripheral blood, sampled in the second trimester of pregnancy. The CDR3 nucleotides read TGTGCCAGCAGTACGAACAGGGGGCTCACCTACGAGCAGTACTTC. Its protein product is CASSTNRGLTYEQYF.